This T cell receptor beta chain originates from a study of cytomegalovirus exposure and HLA in healthy donors. Primers for the PCR totalled 60 Vbeta and 13 Jbeta. Here immunoSEQ multiplex PCR was the method, and the copy in TCRdb shows in-frame clones only, minus some. The table records around 100,000 clones, roughly 70% of them present only once. The CDR3 has 12 amino acids. Trimming stripped 4 bases from V and 9 bases from J, with 10 bases between. Looked up from germline, CDR1 is SGHTA and CDR2 is FQGTGA. The clonotype originates from a man aged 40-49 years in good health and CMV-seropositive. The V and J genes are TRBV7-3 and TRBJ2-1, with a tentative D call TRBD2 (5 bases). Sequencing was done on a sample of PBMCs. The CDR3 DNA reads as TGTGCCAGCAGCTCCACTAGAACTGAGCAGTTCTTC. Translating it yields CASSSTRTEQFF.